This note documents a single T cell receptor (beta chain) sequence. Its antigen is unknown. This sample is drawn from a study of CXCR3-negative and CXCR3-positive naive CD8 T cells. Whole-study results and caveats: Memory cells diverged, while naive CXCR3-positive and CXCR3-negative cells had similar TRBV-TRBJ usage. Much lower diversity was found in memory CD8+ cells, while both naive subsets had comparably high diversity.

UMI-labeled 5' RACE yielded the TRB cDNA libraries. TCRdb processed the 5' RACE reads again and assigns one entry to each CDR3 protein, with no DNA. In all, the sample yields around 24,000 distinct CDR3 sequences. CDR1 DFQATT and CDR2 SNEGSKA come from the germline V gene (reference sequence). This CDR3 comprises 15 residues. The rearrangement uses TRBV20-1 and TRBJ2-1; as DNA is missing, the TRBD1 call by TCRdb cannot be tested. The TCR comes from a human donor in good health. Some clones in this sample may be carry-over from other donors' samples. Material: naive CXCR3- CD8+ T cells from blood. The subset denotes: CD45RO-CCR7+CD27+CD95- naive CD8+ T cells lacking CXCR3 (TNR3-). The CDR3 spells CSASNRGFFPNEQFF.